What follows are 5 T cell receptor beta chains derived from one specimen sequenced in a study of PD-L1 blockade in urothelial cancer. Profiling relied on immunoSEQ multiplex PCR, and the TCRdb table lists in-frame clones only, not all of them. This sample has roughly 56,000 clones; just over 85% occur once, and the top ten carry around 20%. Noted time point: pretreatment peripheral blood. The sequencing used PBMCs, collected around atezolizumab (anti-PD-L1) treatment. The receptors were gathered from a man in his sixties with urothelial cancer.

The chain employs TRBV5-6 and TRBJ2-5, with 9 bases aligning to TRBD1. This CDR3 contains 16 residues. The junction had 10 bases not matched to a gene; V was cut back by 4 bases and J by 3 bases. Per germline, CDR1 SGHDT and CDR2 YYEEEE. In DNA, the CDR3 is TGTGCCAGCAGCGAGGGACAGGGTGGACTAAAAGAGACCCAGTACTTC. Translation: CASSEGQGGLKETQYF.

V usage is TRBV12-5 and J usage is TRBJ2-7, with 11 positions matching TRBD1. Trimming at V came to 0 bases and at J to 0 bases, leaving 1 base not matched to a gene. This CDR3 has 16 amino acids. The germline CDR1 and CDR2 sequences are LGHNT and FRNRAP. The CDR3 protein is CASGLVGTGGSYEQYF. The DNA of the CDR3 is TGTGCTAGTGGTTTGGTAGGGACAGGGGGCTCCTACGAGCAGTACTTC.

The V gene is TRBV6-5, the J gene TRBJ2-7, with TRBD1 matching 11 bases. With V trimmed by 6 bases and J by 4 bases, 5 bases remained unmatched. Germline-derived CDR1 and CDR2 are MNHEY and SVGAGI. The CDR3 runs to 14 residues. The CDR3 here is CASRRGQGAYEQYF. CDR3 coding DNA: TGTGCCAGCAGACGTGGACAGGGGGCGTACGAGCAGTACTTC.

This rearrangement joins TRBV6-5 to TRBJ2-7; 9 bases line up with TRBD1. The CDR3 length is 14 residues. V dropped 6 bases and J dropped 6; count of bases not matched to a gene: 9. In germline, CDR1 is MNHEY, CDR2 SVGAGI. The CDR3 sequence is CASSSPGQGSEQYF. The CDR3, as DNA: TGTGCCAGCAGCTCCCCGGGACAGGGATCCGAGCAGTACTTC.

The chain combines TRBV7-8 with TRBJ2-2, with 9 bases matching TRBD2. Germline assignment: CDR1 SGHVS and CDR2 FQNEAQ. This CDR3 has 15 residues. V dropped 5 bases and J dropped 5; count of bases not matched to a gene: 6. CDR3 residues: CASSQPGLATGELFF. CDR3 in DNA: TGTGCCAGCAGCCAACCCGGACTAGCGACCGGGGAGCTGTTTTTT.